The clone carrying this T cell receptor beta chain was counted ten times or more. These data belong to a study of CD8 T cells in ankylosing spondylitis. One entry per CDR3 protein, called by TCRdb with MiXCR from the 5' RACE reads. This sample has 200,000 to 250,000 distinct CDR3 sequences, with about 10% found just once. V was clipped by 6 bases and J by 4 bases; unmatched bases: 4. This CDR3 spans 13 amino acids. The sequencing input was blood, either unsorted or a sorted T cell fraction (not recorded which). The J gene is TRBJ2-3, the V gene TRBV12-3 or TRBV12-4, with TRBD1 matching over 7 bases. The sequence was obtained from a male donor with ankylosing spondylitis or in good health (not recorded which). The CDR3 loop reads CASRTGFADTQYF. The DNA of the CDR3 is TGTGCCAGCAGGACAGGGTTTGCAGATACGCAGTATTTT.